The 20 T cell receptor beta chains listed next were all sequenced from one sample in a study of T cell repertoires in aging, cancer and after chemotherapy (dated by TCRdb to about 2019). Genomic DNA extracted from peripheral blood, rather than sorted cells or RNA, was used as the source for amplification of TCR beta rearrangements. TCRdb shows the sequencer as Illumina MiSeq. Multiplex touch-down PCR with a mixed TRB-A/B primer pool was used to amplify rearranged TRB sequences covering the V, D and J segments. Through fastp at Q25 and MiXCR, TCRdb rebuilt clones from the public reads, retaining in-frame beta chains. Every CDR3 protein is listed once, alongside the most common genes and DNA of its rows. The sample table holds around 3,000 distinct CDR3 sequences, of which approximately 30% were seen once. Approximately 3.7% of the sample goes to the ten largest clones. What was sequenced was blood. All receptors derive from a human donor with a solid tumor.

The CDR3 DNA is TGTGCCAGCAGCTTGACAGGGATGGTGAACACTGAAGCTTTCTTT. Its translation is CASSLTGMVNTEAFF. The chain carries TRBV7-2 and TRBJ1-1, with 7 positions matching TRBD1. This CDR3 is built from 15 residues. CDR1 and CDR2 (germline): SGHTA, FQGNSA. V shed 3 bases and J 0 bases; nucleotides not matched to a gene: 4.

By share, this clonotype counts as large. This chain joins TRBV6-1 and TRBJ1-6; a weak D match, TRBD1 (6 bases). The CDR3 is made up of 16 amino acids. CDR1 MNHNS and CDR2 SASEGT come from the germline V gene. V gave up 6 bases and J gave up 3 bases, with 15 bases separating them. CDR3 in amino acids: CASRGWDIVYNSPLHF. Here the CDR3 DNA reads TGTGCCAGCAGGGGTTGGGACATCGTCTATAATTCACCCCTCCACTTT.

This clonotype has only a few counts. CDR3 coding DNA: TGTGCCAGCTCACCACCCGGAATTGGGAACACTGAAGCTTTCTTT. This encodes CASSPPGIGNTEAFF. The gene calls are TRBV18 and TRBJ1-1; unclear D gene. The germline CDR1 and CDR2 sequences are KGHSH and LQKENI. Trimming took 0 bases from V and 1 from J, leaving 9 bases between them. The CDR3 runs to 15 residues.

J is TRBJ2-7 and V is TRBV11-2; the match to TRBD2 covers 12 bases. Germline V CDR1 and CDR2: SGHAT, FQNNGV. Unmatched junction bases numbered 7, after V lost 5 bases and J lost 2 bases. The CDR3 runs 16 residues. In DNA, the CDR3 is TGTGCCAGCAGCCCTCCGGCTAGCGGGAGGGCCTACGAGCAGTACTTC. It yields the protein CASSPPASGRAYEQYF.

In this sample, this clonotype turned up a few times. The chain carries TRBV20-1 and TRBJ1-2; TRBD1 agrees at 8 bases. J was trimmed by 6 bases and V by 1 base; bases with no gene match: 1. The germline CDR1 and CDR2 sequences are DFQATT and SNEGSKA (reference sequence). The CDR3 has 12 residues. In nucleotides, the CDR3 is TGCAGTGCTAGAGCAGGGGGCGATGGCTACACCTTC. It translates to CSARAGGDGYTF.

V usage is TRBV5-5 and J usage is TRBJ2-7, with D unresolved. The germline CDR1 and CDR2 sequences are SGHKS and YYEKEE (reference sequence). This CDR3 contains 13 residues. V was pared by 4 bases and J by 5 bases, with 13 bases between. CDR3 sequence: CASSQLTLHEQYF. CDR3 in DNA: TGTGCCAGCAGCCAACTAACTCTACACGAGCAGTACTTC.

By sample fraction, this clonotype is large. The V gene is TRBV6-5, the J gene TRBJ2-7; 7 nucleotides agree with TRBD2. Trimming took 2 bases from V and 9 from J; bases not matched to a gene: 13. This CDR3 comprises 15 residues. The germline V gene has CDR1 MNHEY and CDR2 SVGAGI. The CDR3, as DNA: TGTGCCAGCAGTTACGAAGCGGGCCGGGGCGGGAGGCAGTACTTC. It encodes CASSYEAGRGGRQYF.

The chain couples TRBV28 to TRBJ2-7; TRBD1 aligns across 9 bases. CDR1 MDHEN and CDR2 SYDVKM come from the germline V gene. V lost 4 bases to trimming and J lost 2 bases; unmatched junction nucleotides: 3. The CDR3 runs 14 residues. DNA of the CDR3: TGTGCCAGCAGTTCCGGGACAGGGCCCTACGAGCAGTACTTC. It translates to CASSSGTGPYEQYF.

The chain links TRBV20-1 to TRBJ1-6; D not resolved. The CDR3 loop spans 15 amino acids. Germline loops: CDR1 DFQATT, CDR2 SNEGSKA (reference sequence). V lost 2 bases to trimming and J lost 5 bases, with 13 bases between them. The chain's CDR3 is CSARWSASNNSPLHF. The CDR3 nucleotides are TGCAGTGCTAGATGGTCGGCTTCCAATAATTCACCCCTCCACTTT.

The chain's CDR3 is CASSPAGGVDEQFF. DNA for the CDR3: TGTGCCAGCAGCCCAGCGGGAGGGGTAGATGAGCAGTTCTTC. The rearrangement uses TRBV7-3 and TRBJ2-1, with TRBD2 matching over 10 bases. This CDR3 has 14 amino acids. In germline, CDR1 is SGHTA, CDR2 FQGTGA. V shed 5 bases and J 8 bases; nucleotides not matched to a gene: 6.

The table lists this clonotype with a few counts. The chain uses TRBV19 and TRBJ2-2, with 8 nucleotides matching TRBD1. Trimming at V came to 7 bases and at J to 6 bases, leaving 13 bases not matched to a gene. There are 16 residues in the CDR3. Germline-derived CDR1 and CDR2 are LNHDA and SQIVND (reference sequence). The CDR3 coding sequence is TGTGCCAGTACAACCTTGACAGGGGTTCCCCCCGGGGAGCTGTTTTTT. Translated: CASTTLTGVPPGELFF.

This clonotype was seen a handful of times. The V call is TRBV7-6, the J call TRBJ2-5; 9 nucleotides match TRBD2. Germline V CDR1 and CDR2: SGHVS, FNYEAQ. V was pared by 1 base and J by 4 bases, with 7 bases of the junction left unmatched. This CDR3 is 16 amino acids long. Here the CDR3 reads CASSLGAGGPGETQYF. In nucleotides, the CDR3 is TGTGCCAGCAGCTTAGGGGCGGGAGGGCCTGGAGAGACCCAGTACTTC. The variable domain in full, completed from reference TRBV7-6 and TRBJ2-5, reads GAGVSQSPRYKVTKRGQDVALRCDPISGHVSLYWYRQALGQGPEFLTYFNYEAQQDKSGLPNDRFSAERPEGSISTLTIQRTEQRDSAMYRCASSLGAGGPGETQYFGPGTRLLVL.

Written as DNA, the CDR3 is TGTGCCAGCAGCTTTAAAGGAACTAGCGGGAGCGATGAGCAGTTCTTC. Protein: CASSFKGTSGSDEQFF. The chain carries TRBV11-1 and TRBJ2-1; 11 nucleotides match TRBD2. Germline loops: CDR1 SGHAT, CDR2 FQDESV (reference sequence). This CDR3 has 16 residues. Trimming cost V 3 bases and J 8 bases; bases outside gene matches: 9.

This clonotype is deemed medium-sized. The CDR3 reads CASSSQGFYGYTF. In nucleotides, the CDR3 is TGTGCCAGCAGTTCACAGGGATTCTATGGCTACACCTTC. The chain is built from TRBV27 and TRBJ1-2; D is perhaps TRBD1 (6 bases). V dropped 4 bases and J dropped 4 bases, with 10 bases sitting between them. CDR3 length: 13 residues. The germline gives CDR1 MNHEY, CDR2 SMNVEV (reference sequence).

This clonotype was seen only once. The V call is TRBV28, the J call TRBJ1-1, with a tentative D call TRBD1 (6 bases). Germline loops: CDR1 MDHEN, CDR2 SYDVKM. This CDR3 comprises 15 residues. The V end was cut by 1 base, the J end by 5 bases, with 14 bases between. The CDR3, as DNA: TGTGCCAGCAGTTTATCGGGGGCGCTGGGGACTGAAGCTTTCTTT. Its translation is CASSLSGALGTEAFF.

V gene TRBV20-1 combines with J gene TRBJ1-6; 7 nucleotides align to TRBD1. The length of the CDR3 is 14 residues. Trimming cost V 2 bases and J 4 bases; bases outside gene matches: 2. Germline V gene data show CDR1 as DFQATT and CDR2 as SNEGSKA (reference sequence). The CDR3 protein is CSARQGVYNSPLHF. The CDR3 nucleotides are TGCAGTGCTAGACAGGGGGTTTATAATTCACCCCTCCACTTT.

This clonotype has more than one count but fewer than ten. The chain combines TRBV6-6 with TRBJ1-1; 9 positions agree with TRBD1. The trim removed 4 bases at V and 5 bases at J, leaving 11 bases unmatched. Germline CDR1 MNHNY, CDR2 SVGAGI (reference sequence). This CDR3 region has 16 residues. CDR3 DNA sequence: TGTGCCAGCAGTTCCCTCCTTCCCGGGACAGGGACTGAAGCTTTCTTT. Encoded protein: CASSSLLPGTGTEAFF.

The rearrangement joins TRBV20-1 to TRBJ2-1, with 8 bases fitting TRBD2. The CDR3 extends over 16 amino acids. V dropped 1 base and J dropped 7; count of bases not matched to a gene: 12. CDR1 is DFQATT, CDR2 SNEGSKA, per germline (reference sequence). CDR3 residues: CSARAGRLAPTNEQFF. The CDR3 coding sequence is TGCAGTGCTAGAGCGGGGCGACTAGCGCCTACTAATGAGCAGTTCTTC.

For the CDR3, the DNA is TGTGCCAGCAGTTTATATGGAGAGAACTACGAGCAGTACTTC. Translated, it gives CASSLYGENYEQYF. The chain employs TRBV7-2 and TRBJ2-7; no firm D call. V lost 6 bases and J lost 3, with 15 bases in between. CDR3 length: 14 amino acids. Germline CDR1 is SGHTA and CDR2 is FQGNSA. The full variable domain, its missing parts supplied by reference TRBV7-2 and TRBJ2-7, is GAGVSQSPSNKVTEKGKDVELRCDPISGHTALYWYRQSLGQGLEFLIYFQGNSAPDKSGLPSDRFSAERTGGSVSTLTIQRTQQEDSAVYLCASSLYGENYEQYFGPGTRLTVT.

Within the sample, this clonotype is medium-sized. The chain is built from TRBV6-5 and TRBJ1-5; unclear D gene. Between the trimmed V and J ends, which lost 5 bases and 2 bases, there was a span of 10 bases. The germline gives CDR1 MNHEY, CDR2 SVGAGI. The length of the CDR3 is 14 residues. CDR3 nucleotides: TGTGCCAGCAGTGAGTTCAGCCGCAATCAGCCCCAGCATTTT. Its protein product is CASSEFSRNQPQHF.